This note documents a single T cell receptor (beta chain) sequence. Its cognate antigen is unknown. The V and J ends lost 5 bases and 4 bases respectively, with 6 bases between them. The CDR3 covers 11 residues. Germline V gene sequence: CDR1 SEHNR, CDR2 FQNEAQ (reference sequence). This sample is part of a study of OX40 agonist ivuxolimab in advanced cancers. Study background: With ivuxolimab, an agonistic anti-OX40 (CD134) antibody, patients were treated. Study-level findings and limits: Relative to CD4+ cells, CD8+ T cells on average had more expanded clones. Clonal expansion among partial responders at 0.1-3.0 mg/kg ranked near the lowest. CD4+ and CD8+ blood T cells expanded clonally by week 6 at 0.1 to 3.0 mg/kg.

The data were produced by immunoSEQ multiplex PCR, yet TCRdb's version contains in-frame clones alone and is incomplete. This sample has around 60,000 clones, with about 87% found just once. This clonotype was obtained from an adult with an advanced solid tumor such as melanoma, head and neck, liver or kidney cancer. This specimen was CD4+ or CD8+ T cells sorted from blood, taken in a trial of the OX40 agonist ivuxolimab. The chain uses TRBV7-9 and TRBJ2-7, with D unresolved. The CDR3 protein is CASSPRYEQYF. CDR3 nucleotide sequence: TGTGCCAGCAGCCCTCGATACGAGCAGTACTTC.